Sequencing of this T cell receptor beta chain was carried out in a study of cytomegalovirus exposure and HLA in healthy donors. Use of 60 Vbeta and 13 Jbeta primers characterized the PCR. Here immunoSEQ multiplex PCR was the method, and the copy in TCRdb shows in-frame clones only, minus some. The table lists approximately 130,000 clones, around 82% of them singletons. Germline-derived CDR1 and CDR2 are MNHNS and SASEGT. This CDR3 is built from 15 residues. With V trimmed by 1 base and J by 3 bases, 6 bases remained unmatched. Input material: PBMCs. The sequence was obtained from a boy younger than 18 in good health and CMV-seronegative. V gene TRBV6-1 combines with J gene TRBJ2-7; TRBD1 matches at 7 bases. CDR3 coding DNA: TGTGCCAGCAGTGAAGTCATGGCAGGGGGCTACGAGCAGTACTTC. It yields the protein CASSEVMAGGYEQYF.